There are many counts of the clone carrying this T cell receptor beta chain. Its specificity is not known. This sample includes further DNA sequences coding for the same CDR3. This entry comes from a study of lymphopenia after photon versus proton radiotherapy. Study-level points and caveats: After lymphocyte nadir, photon-treated repertoires showed oligoclonal expansion, especially CD8+ Temra. Post-nadir TCR diversity decline inversely tracked overall survival among those who died.

CDR3 length: 12 amino acids. With 2 bases removed from V and 3 bases from J, the gap between germline ends came to 1 base. Germline CDR1 reads SGHVS; CDR2 reads FNYEAQ. Repertoires were generated with immunoSEQ multiplex PCR, while TCRdb's copy carries only in-frame clones and drops some. The sample has some 28,000 clones, around 81% seen once. The chain combines TRBV7-6 with TRBJ2-2; D call uncertain. The specimen was peripheral blood, collected from a patient treated with photon-based radiotherapy. This TCR was recovered from a man in his forties or fifties with gastric cancer. The CDR3 reads CASSLYTGELFF. As DNA, the CDR3 is TGTGCCAGCAGCTTATACACCGGGGAGCTGTTTTTT. The full variable domain, with the rest looked up from reference TRBV7-6 and TRBJ2-2, is GAGVSQSPRYKVTKRGQDVALRCDPISGHVSLYWYRQALGQGPEFLTYFNYEAQQDKSGLPNDRFSAERPEGSISTLTIQRTEQRDSAMYRCASSLYTGELFFGEGSRLTVL.